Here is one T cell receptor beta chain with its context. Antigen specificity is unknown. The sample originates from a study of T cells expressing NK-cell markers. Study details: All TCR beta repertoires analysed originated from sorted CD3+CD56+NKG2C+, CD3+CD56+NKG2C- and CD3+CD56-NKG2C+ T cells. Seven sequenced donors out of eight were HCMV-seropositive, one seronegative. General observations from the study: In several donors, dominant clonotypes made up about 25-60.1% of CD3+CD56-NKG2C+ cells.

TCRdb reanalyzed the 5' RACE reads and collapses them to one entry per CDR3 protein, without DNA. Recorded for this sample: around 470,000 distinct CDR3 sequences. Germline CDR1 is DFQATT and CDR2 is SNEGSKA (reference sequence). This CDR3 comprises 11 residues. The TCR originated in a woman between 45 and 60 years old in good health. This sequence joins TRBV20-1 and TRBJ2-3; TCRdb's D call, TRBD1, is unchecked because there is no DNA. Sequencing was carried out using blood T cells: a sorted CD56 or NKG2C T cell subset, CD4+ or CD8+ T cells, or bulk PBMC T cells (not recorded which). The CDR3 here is CSASLDRVLYF.